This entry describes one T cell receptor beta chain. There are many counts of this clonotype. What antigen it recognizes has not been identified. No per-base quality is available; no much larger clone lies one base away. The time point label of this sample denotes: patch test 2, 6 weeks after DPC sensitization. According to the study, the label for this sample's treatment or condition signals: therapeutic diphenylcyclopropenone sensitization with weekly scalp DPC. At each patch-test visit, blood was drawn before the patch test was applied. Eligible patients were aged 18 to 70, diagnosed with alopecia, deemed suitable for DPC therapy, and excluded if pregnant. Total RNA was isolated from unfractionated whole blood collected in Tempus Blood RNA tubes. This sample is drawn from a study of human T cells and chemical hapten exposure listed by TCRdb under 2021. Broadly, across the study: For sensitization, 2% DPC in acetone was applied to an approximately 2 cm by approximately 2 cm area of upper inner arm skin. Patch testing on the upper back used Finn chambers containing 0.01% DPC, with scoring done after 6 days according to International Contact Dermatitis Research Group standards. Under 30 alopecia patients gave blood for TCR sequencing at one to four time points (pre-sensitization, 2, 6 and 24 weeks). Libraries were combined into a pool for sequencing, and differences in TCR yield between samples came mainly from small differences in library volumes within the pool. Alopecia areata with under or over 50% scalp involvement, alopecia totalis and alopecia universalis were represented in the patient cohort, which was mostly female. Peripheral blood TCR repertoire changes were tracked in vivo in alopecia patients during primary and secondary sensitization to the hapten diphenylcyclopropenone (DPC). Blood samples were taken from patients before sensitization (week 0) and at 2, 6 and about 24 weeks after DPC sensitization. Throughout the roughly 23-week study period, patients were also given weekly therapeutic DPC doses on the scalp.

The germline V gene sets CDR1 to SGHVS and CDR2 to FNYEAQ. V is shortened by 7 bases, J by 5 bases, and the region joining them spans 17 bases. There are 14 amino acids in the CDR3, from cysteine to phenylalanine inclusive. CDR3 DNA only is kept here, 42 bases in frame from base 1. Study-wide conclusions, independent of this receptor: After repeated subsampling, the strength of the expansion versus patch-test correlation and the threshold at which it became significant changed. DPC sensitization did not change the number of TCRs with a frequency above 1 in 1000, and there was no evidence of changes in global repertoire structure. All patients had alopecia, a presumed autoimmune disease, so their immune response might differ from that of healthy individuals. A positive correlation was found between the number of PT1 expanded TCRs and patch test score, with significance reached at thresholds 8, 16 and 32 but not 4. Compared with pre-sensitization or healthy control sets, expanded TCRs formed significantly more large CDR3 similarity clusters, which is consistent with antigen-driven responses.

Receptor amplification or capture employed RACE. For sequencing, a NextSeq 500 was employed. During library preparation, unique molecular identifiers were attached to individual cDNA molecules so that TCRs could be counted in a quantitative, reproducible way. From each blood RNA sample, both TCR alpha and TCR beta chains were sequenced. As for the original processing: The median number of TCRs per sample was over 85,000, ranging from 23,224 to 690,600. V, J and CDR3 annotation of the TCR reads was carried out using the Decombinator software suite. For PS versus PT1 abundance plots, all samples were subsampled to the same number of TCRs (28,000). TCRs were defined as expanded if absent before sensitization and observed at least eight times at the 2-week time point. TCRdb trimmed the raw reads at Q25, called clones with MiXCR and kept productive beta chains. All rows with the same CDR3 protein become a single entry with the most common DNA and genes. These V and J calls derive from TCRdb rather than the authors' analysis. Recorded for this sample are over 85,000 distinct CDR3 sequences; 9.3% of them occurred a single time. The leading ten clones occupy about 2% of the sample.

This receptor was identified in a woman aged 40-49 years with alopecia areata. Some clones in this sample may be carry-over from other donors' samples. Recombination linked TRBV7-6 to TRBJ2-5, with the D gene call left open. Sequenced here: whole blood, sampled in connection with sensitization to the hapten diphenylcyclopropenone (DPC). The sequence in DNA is TGTGCCAGCATGGGCGAGCTGGGGATGGAGACCCAGTACTTC. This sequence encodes CASMGELGMETQYF.